These 5 T cell receptor beta chains were sequenced from one sample in a study of cytomegalovirus exposure and HLA in healthy donors. Primers included in the PCR were 60 Vbeta and 13 Jbeta primers. TCRdb's table, derived via immunoSEQ multiplex PCR, lists solely in-frame clones and lacks some. Counted here are roughly 180,000 clones, more than 65% occurring once; the ten biggest clones make up 2.9%. The material sequenced was PBMCs. These receptors were obtained from a female donor in good health and CMV-seronegative.

This chain joins TRBV7-9 and TRBJ1-1, with TRBD1 matching over 7 bases. Looked up from germline, CDR1 is SEHNR and CDR2 is FQNEAQ (reference sequence). This CDR3 spans 18 amino acids. V shed 5 bases and J 0 bases; nucleotides not matched to a gene: 15. The CDR3 is CASSPRAGRQGLNTEAFF. CDR3 nucleotide sequence: TGTGCCAGCAGCCCCCGAGCCGGACGACAGGGATTGAACACTGAAGCTTTCTTT.

This chain joins TRBV9 and TRBJ2-3; 11 positions agree with TRBD2. The CDR3 consists of 16 residues. CDR1 is SGDLS and CDR2 is YYNGEE in the germline V gene. The V gene end was trimmed by 5 bases and the J gene end by 0 bases; junction bases not matched to a gene: 5. The CDR3 bases are TGTGCCAGCAGTATTAGCGGGGGGGCCAGCACAGATACGCAGTATTTT. Protein product: CASSISGGASTDTQYF.

The chain carries TRBV30 and TRBJ2-5; weak D call: TRBD1 (6 bases). In germline, CDR1 is GTSNPN, CDR2 SVGIG (reference sequence). CDR3 length: 17 residues. The ends were cut back, 2 bases at V and 3 bases at J, with 22 bases in the middle. The CDR3 bases are TGTGCCTGGAGTCCAACCGAACAGGGTAAACTAAAAGAGACCCAGTACTTC. Protein sequence: CAWSPTEQGKLKETQYF.

Concerning this clone itself: The sample holds other DNA sequences that translate to the same CDR3. The chain carries TRBV6-5 and TRBJ2-1; TRBD2 is a possible D gene (5 bases). V was trimmed by 5 bases and J by 7 bases, leaving 6 bases between them. The CDR3 extends over 11 amino acids. In germline, CDR1 is MNHEY, CDR2 SVGAGI. CDR3 DNA: TGTGCCAGCAGTCGGGGAAATGAGCAGTTCTTC. Its translation: CASSRGNEQFF.

The V gene is TRBV19, the J gene TRBJ2-3; tentative D call: TRBD1 (7 bases). Germline CDR1 LNHDA, CDR2 SQIVND (reference sequence). V lost 1 base and J 0 bases, leaving 14 bases between the germline ends. CDR3 size: 17 residues. The CDR3 DNA is TGTGCCAGTAGTATAGTCAGGGGGGCGGGGAGCACAGATACGCAGTATTTT. Its protein is CASSIVRGAGSTDTQYF.